The rows below give T cell receptor beta chains drawn from one sample of a study of cytomegalovirus exposure and HLA in healthy donors. Sequencing was performed with immunoSEQ multiplex PCR; in TCRdb, only in-frame clones are kept and a portion is missing. The sample lists fewer than 250,000 clones; 87% were seen once. The specimen was PBMCs. These receptors originate from a boy under 10 years old in good health and CMV-seronegative. Both conserved end residues are part of each CDR3. Fields, in order: clone size, J gene, D gene, V gene, CDR3 protein, CDR3 DNA. D genes are given only for firm matches. Size values are once, few and many counts, or a class for expanded clones, and some rows have none.

>.|TRBJ2-5|.|TRBV11-2
CASRRTGQETQYF
TGTGCCAGCAGGCGAACAGGTCAAGAGACCCAGTACTTC
>.|TRBJ2-3|.|TRBV5-1
CASSSESTSTDTQYF
TGCGCCAGCAGCTCGGAGTCAACTAGCACAGATACGCAGTATTTT
>.|TRBJ2-7|TRBD1|TRBV9
CASSVSSQGASHEQYF
TGTGCCAGCAGCGTATCCAGCCAGGGGGCTTCCCACGAGCAGTACTTC
>.|TRBJ2-7|TRBD1|TRBV9
CASSVDRGAGEQYF
TGTGCCAGCAGCGTGGACAGGGGTGCAGGGGAGCAGTACTTC
>.|TRBJ2-1|TRBD1|TRBV5-6
CASSWDRGDEQFF
TGTGCCAGCAGCTGGGACAGGGGAGATGAGCAGTTCTTC
>once|TRBJ1-5|.|TRBV7-9
CSSSLGGAQGSQPQHF
TGTTCCAGCAGCTTAGGTGGGGCCCAGGGGTCCCAGCCCCAGCATTTT
>.|TRBJ1-2|TRBD1|TRBV5-4
CASSRTGTGVGYTF
TGTGCCAGCAGCCGTACCGGGACAGGGGTAGGCTACACCTTC
>.|TRBJ1-2|TRBD1|TRBV5-1
CASSRDRSNYGYTF
TGCGCCAGCAGCAGGGACAGGTCTAACTATGGCTACACCTTC
>.|TRBJ2-7|TRBD2|TRBV4-2
CASSRISAGEDTYEQYF
TGTGCCAGCAGCCGGATCTCAGCGGGGGAAGACACCTACGAGCAGTACTTC
>.|TRBJ2-3|.|TRBV18
CASSPLGFGGDTDTQYF
TGTGCCAGCTCACCACTAGGGTTCGGGGGTGACACAGATACGCAGTATTTT
>.|TRBJ2-2|TRBD2|TRBV7-6
CASSPTSGRFVTGELFF
TGTGCCAGCAGCCCGACTAGCGGGAGGTTTGTCACCGGGGAGCTGTTTTTT
>.|TRBJ1-6|TRBD1|TRBV4-1
CASSQEVTGPRSPLHF
TGCGCCAGCAGCCAAGAGGTGACAGGGCCTCGATCACCCCTCCACTTT
>.|TRBJ2-5|TRBD2|TRBV29-1
CSVWVGLAETQYF
TGCAGCGTTTGGGTCGGACTAGCGGAGACCCAGTACTTC
>.|TRBJ2-5|.|TRBV7-3
CASSSRTEGTQYF
TGTGCCAGCAGCTCTCGGACGGAGGGGACCCAGTACTTC
>.|TRBJ2-7|TRBD2|TRBV30
CAWSTPGLAGGEQYF
TGTGCCTGGAGTACCCCAGGACTAGCAGGTGGCGAGCAGTACTTC
>.|TRBJ2-3|.|TRBV7-9
CASSFLDKRDTQYF
TGTGCCAGCAGTTTTCTGGACAAACGGGATACGCAGTATTTT
>.|TRBJ2-5|.|TRBV2
CASGLVHRETQYF
TGTGCCAGCGGCCTCGTGCACAGGGAGACCCAGTACTTC
>.|TRBJ2-7|.|TRBV9
CASSVVAAAKGHEQYF
TGTGCCAGCAGCGTAGTAGCGGCGGCCAAGGGACACGAGCAGTACTTC
>.|TRBJ1-4|.|TRBV5-1
CASSQTLRRENNEKLFF
TGCGCCAGCAGCCAAACCCTCCGAAGGGAGAATAATGAAAAACTGTTTTTT
>.|TRBJ1-1|.|TRBV5-1
CASSLTPGKKDTEAFF
TGCGCCAGCAGCTTGACCCCGGGAAAAAAGGACACTGAAGCTTTCTTT
>.|TRBJ2-2|TRBD1|TRBV6-1
CASRDPGQGAGELFF
TGTGCCAGCAGAGACCCGGGACAGGGGGCCGGGGAGCTGTTTTTT
>.|TRBJ1-1|TRBD1|TRBV18
CASSPRTGSVTEAFF
TGTGCCAGCTCACCTAGGACAGGGTCAGTAACTGAAGCTTTCTTT
>.|TRBJ2-7|TRBD1|TRBV27
CASMGQINSYEQYF
TGTGCCAGCATGGGACAGATTAACTCCTACGAGCAGTACTTC
>once|TRBJ2-7|.|TRBV4-1
CASSQDWGGREQYF
TGCGCCAGCAGCCAAGATTGGGGGGGGCGCGAGCAGTACTTC
>.|TRBJ2-4|TRBD1|TRBV5-6
CASSLGTGEDIQYF
TGTGCCAGCAGCTTGGGGACAGGGGAGGACATTCAGTACTTC
>.|TRBJ2-3|.|TRBV2
CASGTSFPDTQYF
TGTGCCAGCGGCACTAGTTTCCCAGATACGCAGTATTTT
>.|TRBJ2-7|.|TRBV6-5
CASSWTPDYEQYF
TGTGCCAGCAGCTGGACACCCGACTACGAGCAGTACTTC
>.|TRBJ2-7|.|TRBV6-5
CASSYPSGDPSYEQYF
TGTGCCAGCAGTTACCCAAGTGGAGACCCTTCCTACGAGCAGTACTTC
>.|TRBJ2-1|.|TRBV25-1
CASTRRGMSYNEQFF
TGTGCCAGCACTCGGCGCGGGATGTCCTACAATGAGCAGTTCTTC
>.|TRBJ2-7|TRBD2|TRBV5-6
CASSLELAGAGREQYF
TGTGCCAGCAGCTTGGAACTAGCGGGAGCCGGCCGCGAGCAGTACTTC
>.|TRBJ1-5|TRBD1|TRBV15
CATSRDSGGGDQPQHF
TGTGCCACCAGCAGAGATTCAGGGGGCGGGGATCAGCCCCAGCATTTT
>.|TRBJ1-3|.|TRBV2
CASTVSGNTIYF
TGTGCCAGCACAGTCTCTGGAAACACCATATATTTT
>.|TRBJ2-7|TRBD2|TRBV30
CAWSQGLAGSEQYF
TGTGCCTGGAGTCAGGGGCTAGCGGGGAGCGAGCAGTACTTC
>.|TRBJ1-5|TRBD1|TRBV19
CASTQRDRGSNQPQHF
TGTGCCAGTACCCAACGGGACAGGGGTAGCAATCAGCCCCAGCATTTT
>few|TRBJ2-1|TRBD2|TRBV5-1
CASSLRTSEGNEQFF
TGCGCCAGCAGCCTTCGGACTAGCGAGGGCAATGAGCAGTTCTTC
>.|TRBJ2-1|TRBD1|TRBV19
CASSPGDRGYNEQFF
TGTGCCAGTAGTCCAGGGGACAGGGGATACAATGAGCAGTTCTTC
>.|TRBJ1-4|.|TRBV28
CASSLRSATNEKLFF
TGTGCCAGCAGTTTACGTTCTGCAACTAATGAAAAACTGTTTTTT
>.|TRBJ2-5|.|TRBV18
CASSPPSRETQYF
TGTGCCAGCTCACCACCGAGTCGGGAGACCCAGTACTTC
>.|TRBJ2-7|TRBD2|TRBV2
CASSELSSGSQLPYEQYF
TGTGCCAGCAGTGAATTGTCTAGCGGGAGCCAGTTACCCTACGAGCAGTACTTC
>.|TRBJ2-5|TRBD2|TRBV9
CASSVLGGLQETQYF
TGTGCCAGCAGCGTATTGGGGGGACTACAAGAGACCCAGTACTTC
>.|TRBJ2-5|.|TRBV28
CASSRRGEFQETQYF
TGTGCCAGCAGTCGCCGAGGCGAATTCCAAGAGACCCAGTACTTC
>.|TRBJ2-7|TRBD1|TRBV5-1
CASSLGQGASEQYF
TGCGCCAGCAGCTTGGGACAGGGGGCGAGCGAGCAGTACTTC
>.|TRBJ1-6|TRBD1|TRBV10-3
CAISARSRQGGNSPLHF
TGTGCCATCAGTGCGAGATCGAGACAGGGTGGAAATTCACCCCTCCACTTT
>.|TRBJ2-1|TRBD1|TRBV5-4
CASSLGQGRNYNEQFF
TGTGCCAGCAGTCTTGGACAGGGCCGTAATTACAATGAGCAGTTCTTC
>once|TRBJ2-3|TRBD2|TRBV7-3
CASSLNGGRLAATDTQYF
TGTGCCAGCAGCTTAAATGGGGGGAGGCTAGCGGCCACAGATACGCAGTATTTT
>.|TRBJ2-1|.|TRBV5-4
CAAAGAAQGEQFF
TGTGCCGCCGCCGGAGCGGCCCAGGGGGAGCAGTTCTTC
>.|TRBJ1-5|.|TRBV30
CAWAIGGAGSQPQHF
TGTGCCTGGGCCATCGGGGGGGCTGGGAGTCAGCCCCAGCATTTT
>once|TRBJ2-3|TRBD1|TRBV2
CASAWDRASTDTQYF
TGTGCCAGTGCCTGGGACAGGGCCAGCACAGATACGCAGTATTTT
>.|TRBJ2-1|.|TRBV30
CAWSYHNEQFF
TGTGCCTGGAGTTATCACAATGAGCAGTTCTTC
>.|TRBJ2-3|.|TRBV5-1
CASSGTTGLTDTQYF
TGCGCCAGCAGCGGGACAACCGGATTGACAGATACGCAGTATTTT
>.|TRBJ2-3|.|TRBV29-1
CSHRRSPDTQYF
TGCAGCCACCGCAGGTCCCCAGATACGCAGTATTTT
>.|TRBJ1-2|.|TRBV6-5
CASRTSGVPDGYTF
TGTGCCAGCAGAACCTCGGGAGTCCCTGATGGCTACACCTTC
>.|TRBJ2-3|TRBD2|TRBV6-1
CASGVVAGGPDTQYF
TGTGCCAGCGGGGTGGTAGCGGGAGGACCAGATACGCAGTATTTT
>.|TRBJ2-1|TRBD1|TRBV30
CAWSVQGVHEQFF
TGTGCCTGGAGTGTACAGGGGGTCCATGAGCAGTTCTTC
>once|TRBJ1-1|.|TRBV27
CASSLARGYTEAFF
TGTGCCAGCAGTTTAGCTAGGGGTTACACTGAAGCTTTCTTT
>.|TRBJ2-5|.|TRBV7-9
CASSPDLNRETQYF
TGTGCCAGCAGCCCCGACTTAAACCGGGAGACCCAGTACTTC
>.|TRBJ1-1|.|TRBV7-8
CATTGSVYTEAFF
TGTGCCACCACAGGGTCGGTTTACACTGAAGCTTTCTTT
>.|TRBJ1-1|.|TRBV19
CASSIVGTKNTEAFF
TGTGCCAGTAGTATAGTAGGGACAAAGAACACTGAAGCTTTCTTT
>.|TRBJ1-1|.|TRBV6-1
CASSEPYTPTEAFF
TGTGCCAGCAGTGAACCGTATACTCCCACTGAAGCTTTCTTT
>.|TRBJ2-7|.|TRBV6-1
CASSEMDSHSPYEQYF
TGTGCCAGCAGTGAAATGGACAGCCATAGCCCCTACGAGCAGTACTTC